The following is a TCR beta chain sequence with its context. Its antigen is not known. This entry is derived from a study of early T cells in non-severe SARS-CoV-2 infection. Study overall: The input, bulk RNA from unsorted whole blood, was sequenced, and chains were unpaired. Findings and caveats of the study: Matching against VDJdb likely underestimated virus-specific expansions, favoring anti-spike CD8.

This CDR3 spans 16 amino acids. V shed 3 bases and J 7 bases; nucleotides not matched to a gene: 8. Germline V gene sequence: CDR1 LNHDA, CDR2 SQIVND (reference sequence). Unique molecular identifiers tagged individual cDNA molecules. TCRdb recomputed calls from the 5' RACE reads with MiXCR, one row per CDR3 protein. In the table there are around 76,000 distinct CDR3 sequences, 13% to 15% of which are singletons. Sequencing was performed on whole blood, taken at baseline. The chain joins TRBV19 to TRBJ2-1; 11 nucleotides line up with TRBD2. The TCR comes from an adult who was a healthcare worker with PCR-confirmed SARS-CoV-2 infection or an uninfected control (not recorded which). CDR3 bases: TGTGCCAGTAGTATCGTCCTAGCGGGAGGATGGAATGAGCAGTTCTTC. Translating gives CASSIVLAGGWNEQFF.